One sample yielded the 3 T cell receptor beta chains listed below, sequenced in a study of cytomegalovirus exposure and HLA in healthy donors. The protocol was immunoSEQ multiplex PCR, while the TCRdb copy is restricted to in-frame clones and leaves out a portion. The sample records roughly 70,000 clones, nearly 98% being singletons. Material for sequencing was PBMCs. The receptors here all came from a woman in her late teens or twenties in good health and CMV-seropositive.

This clone was seen once. This chain uses TRBV10-1 with TRBJ1-1; the D gene is possibly TRBD1 (6 bases). V dropped 0 bases and J dropped 5 bases, with 13 bases sitting between them. CDR1 and CDR2 (germline): WNHNN, SYGVQD (reference sequence). The CDR3 is made up of 15 amino acids. In nucleotides, the CDR3 is TGCGCCAGCAGTGAGTCGAGGGGGTCCCGAACTGAAGCTTTCTTT. It specifies CASSESRGSRTEAFF.

V gene TRBV7-9 combines with J gene TRBJ1-2; 7 nucleotides agree with TRBD1. Germline CDR1 is SEHNR and CDR2 is FQNEAQ (reference sequence). V shed 5 bases and J 6 bases; nucleotides not matched to a gene: 9. This CDR3 is built from 14 residues. CDR3 sequence reads: CASSPTDRDDGYTF. DNA for the CDR3: TGTGCCAGCAGCCCTACAGACAGGGACGATGGCTACACCTTC.

The chain joins TRBV9 to TRBJ2-4; 7 positions agree with TRBD2. V trimming: 3 bases; J trimming: 8 bases; junction bases outside the gene matches: 8. Per the germline V gene, CDR1 is SGDLS and CDR2 is YYNGEE. The CDR3 contains 14 residues. The CDR3 bases are TGTGCCAGCAGCGCGGGGGGAGCCACGGACATTCAGTACTTC. Residues: CASSAGGATDIQYF.